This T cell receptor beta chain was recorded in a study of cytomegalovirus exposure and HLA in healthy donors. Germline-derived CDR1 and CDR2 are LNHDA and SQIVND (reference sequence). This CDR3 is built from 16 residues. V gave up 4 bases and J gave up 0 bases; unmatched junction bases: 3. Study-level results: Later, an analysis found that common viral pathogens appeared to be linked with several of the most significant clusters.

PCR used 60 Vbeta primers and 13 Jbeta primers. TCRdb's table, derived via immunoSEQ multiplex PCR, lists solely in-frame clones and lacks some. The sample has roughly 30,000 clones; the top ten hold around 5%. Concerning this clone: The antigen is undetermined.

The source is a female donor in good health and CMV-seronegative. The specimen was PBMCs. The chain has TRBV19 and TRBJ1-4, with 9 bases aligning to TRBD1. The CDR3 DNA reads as TGTGCCAGTAGTACATACAGGGGGCCAACTAATGAAAAACTGTTTTTT. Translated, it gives CASSTYRGPTNEKLFF. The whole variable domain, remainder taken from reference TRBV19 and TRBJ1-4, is DGGITQSPKYLFRKEGQNVTLSCEQNLNHDAMYWYRQDPGQGLRLIYYSQIVNDFQKGDIAEGYSVSREKKESFPLTVTSAQKNPTAFYLCASSTYRGPTNEKLFFGSGTQLSVL.